These T cell receptor beta chains were read from a single sample in a study of TIL therapy for anti-PD-1-resistant metastatic lung cancer. Data came from immunoSEQ multiplex PCR; TCRdb stores just in-frame clones and leaves some out. Of around 33,000 clones listed, around three quarters were seen once; the top ten hold 2.5% to 3%. Sequenced here: blood, sampled at baseline. The origin of the receptors is a woman between 30 and 79 years old with non-small cell lung cancer. The CDR3 runs from the conserved cysteine through the conserved F or W. Each record gives: V gene, J gene, CDR3 length, clone size, D gene, CDR3 DNA, CDR3 protein. A D gene is named only where the DNA matches it firmly. The size entry is marked missing in some rows and otherwise reads once, few, many or a size class.

>TRBV5-1|TRBJ2-3|13|NA|NA
TGCGCCAGCAGCCCCAGGGAGGCAGATACGCAGTATTTT
CASSPREADTQYF
>TRBV27|TRBJ2-1|15|NA|TRBD1
TGTGCCAGCAGTTTAAGACAGGGGAGGTACAATGAGCAGTTCTTC
CASSLRQGRYNEQFF
>TRBV19|TRBJ2-7|15|NA|NA
TGTGCCAGTAGTGCTAGACGGTCTGGGGGCTACGAGCAGTACTTC
CASSARRSGGYEQYF
>TRBV6-1|TRBJ2-2|13|NA|NA
TGTGCCAGCAGTGAAGTTATCGCCGGGGAGCTGTTTTTT
CASSEVIAGELFF
>TRBV5-1|TRBJ2-7|13|NA|TRBD2
TGCGCCAGCAGCTCTAGCGGGGCCTACGAGCAGTACTTC
CASSSSGAYEQYF
>TRBV27|TRBJ1-1|13|NA|NA
TGTGCCAGCAGTTTAGTCAGGGCGGCTGAAGCTTTCTTT
CASSLVRAAEAFF
>TRBV6-8|TRBJ2-7|13|NA|TRBD1
TGTGCCAGCAGCCCGGACAGGGACTACGAGCAGTACTTC
CASSPDRDYEQYF
>TRBV15|TRBJ2-7|14|few|NA
TGTGCCACCAGCGGTTTCGGGCCCTCCTACGAGCAGTACTTC
CATSGFGPSYEQYF
>TRBV12-5|TRBJ2-1|16|NA|TRBD2
TGTGCTAGTGGTTTGGTAATAGCGGGCCCTTACAATGAGCAGTTCTTC
CASGLVIAGPYNEQFF
>TRBV29-1|TRBJ2-7|12|NA|NA
TGCAGCGTTGGGGCAGGGGTAGGCGAGCAGTACTTC
CSVGAGVGEQYF
>TRBV19|TRBJ2-1|13|NA|NA
TGTGCCAGTAGTACCGGGAGAAACAATGAGCAGTTCTTC
CASSTGRNNEQFF
>TRBV10-2|TRBJ1-2|14|NA|NA
TGCGCCAGCACCGAAGGGGGTATGAACTATGGCTACACCTTC
CASTEGGMNYGYTF
>TRBV18|TRBJ2-2|16|NA|TRBD1
TGTGCCAGCTCTGCAGGACAGGGCTCTAACACCGGGGAGCTGTTTTTT
CASSAGQGSNTGELFF
>TRBV6-5|TRBJ1-3|11|NA|NA
TGTGCCAGTGTTTCTGGAAACACCATATATTTT
CASVSGNTIYF
>TRBV7-8|TRBJ2-7|15|medium-sized|TRBD2
TGTGCCAGCAGCCTAAGGCGGGAGGTTGCCTACGAGCAGTACTTC
CASSLRREVAYEQYF
>TRBV5-4|TRBJ1-1|14|NA|TRBD1
TGTGCCAGCAGCCCAGGGGGCGCATCAACTGAAGCTTTCTTT
CASSPGGASTEAFF
>TRBV6-1|TRBJ1-1|15|NA|NA
TGTGCCAGCAGTGATCTCTGGGGCGGTAACACTGAAGCTTTCTTT
CASSDLWGGNTEAFF
>TRBV2|TRBJ2-3|16|NA|NA
TGTGCCAGCAGTGAAGAGGGGGGCTTTGAGGGAGATACGCAGTATTTT
CASSEEGGFEGDTQYF